These 27 T cell receptor beta chains share one sample of origin, sequenced in a study of breast tumors, draining lymph nodes, adjacent tissues. Breast cancer patients provided tissue from their axillary draining lymph nodes. TCRdb reanalysed the multiplex PCR reads using MiXCR and keeps one entry per CDR3 protein. The sample has about 180,000 distinct CDR3 sequences; approximately 33% are singletons. Sequenced input: axillary lymph node tissue. These receptors were obtained from a female donor with breast cancer. Some clones in this sample may be carry-over from other donors' samples.

The V gene is TRBV20-1, the J gene TRBJ2-1; TRBD1 or TRBD2 may be the D gene (5 bases each). V dropped 0 bases and J dropped 7 bases, with 19 bases sitting between them. CDR3 length: 16 residues. Germline lookup yields CDR1 DFQATT and CDR2 SNEGSKA (reference sequence). The CDR3: CSARDNRDGATNEQFF. The CDR3 DNA follows: TGCAGTGCTAGAGATAACCGGGACGGAGCAACTAATGAGCAGTTCTTC.

Of note for this clonotype: Given a much more abundant clone one base away, this may be a read error. The chain joins TRBV19 to TRBJ1-2; D might be TRBD1 (6 bases). The CDR3 consists of 14 residues. CDR1 LNHDA and CDR2 SQIVND come from the germline V gene (reference sequence). The CDR3 reads CAGSDQGFSYGYTF. For the CDR3, the DNA is TGTGCCGGTAGTGACCAGGGGTTTTCCTATGGCTACACCTTC.

As regards this clonotype: A much larger clone differs from this one at a single base, so this may be a read error. V and J are TRBV9 and TRBJ2-1, with 10 bases that match TRBD1. The germline V gene encodes CDR1 SGDLS and CDR2 YYNGEE. This CDR3 has 20 residues. The ends lost 0 bases at V and 2 bases at J; junction bases unmatched: 14. The CDR3, as DNA: TGTGCCAGCAGCGTAGCTAGGGCGGGCAAAGACAGGGGGCCCTACAATGAGCAGTTCTTC. The encoded protein is CASSVARAGKDRGPYNEQFF.

This chain connects TRBV7-8 to TRBJ2-2, with D perhaps matching TRBD1 (5 bases). The DNA matches TRBJ1-1 better at its end, which makes the J call doubtful. There are 14 residues in the CDR3. Germline V CDR1 and CDR2: SGHVS, FQNEAQ. CDR3 loop: CASSLGQSNTEAFF. Here the CDR3 DNA reads TGTGCCAGCAGCTTAGGACAGTCGAACACTGAAGCTTTCTTT.

This clonotype was counted once. This may arise from a read error, as a much more abundant clone is one base away. The gene calls are TRBV2 and TRBJ2-5, with D tentatively TRBD1 (5 bases). The length of the CDR3 is 13 residues. Per germline, CDR1 SNHLY and CDR2 FYNNEI. CDR3 sequence reads: CAGSLVGQGTQYF. DNA of the CDR3: TGTGCCGGCAGCTTGGTGGGGCAAGGGACCCAGTACTTC.

This clonotype has more than one count but fewer than ten. The rearrangement joins TRBV28 to TRBJ1-2; 7 positions agree with TRBD1. V was clipped by 10 bases and J by 10 bases; unmatched bases: 12. From germline, CDR1 is MDHEN and CDR2 SYDVKM. This CDR3 comprises 12 residues. The CDR3 protein is CATRMGQGDYTF. The CDR3 nucleotides are TGTGCCACCAGGATGGGGCAGGGGGACTACACCTTC.

This clonotype was recorded a few times. This chain connects TRBV6-5 to TRBJ1-4; maybe TRBD1 (5 bases). The V gene lost 6 bases and the J gene lost 0 bases, with 11 bases spanning the gap. The length of the CDR3 is 15 residues. Germline lookup yields CDR1 MNHEY and CDR2 SVGAGI. The CDR3 here is CASSPGGATNEKLFF. The CDR3 DNA reads as TGTGCCAGCAGCCCCGGGGGGGCAACTAATGAAAAACTGTTTTTT.

The chain combines TRBV29-1 with TRBJ1-5, with a tentative D call TRBD1 (6 bases). The germline gives CDR1 SQVTM, CDR2 ANQGSEA. The CDR3 runs 14 residues. The germline V and J ends were trimmed by 6 bases and 11 bases, with 23 bases remaining between them. CDR3 protein: CSVIRDTSRETQHF. CDR3 coding DNA: TGCAGCGTGATCCGGGACACCTCGCGAGAGACCCAGCATTTT.

The V and J genes are TRBV14 and TRBJ2-7; D assignment may be TRBD1 or TRBD2 (5 bases each). CDR1 SGHDN and CDR2 FVKESK come from the germline V gene. V lost 11 bases, J lost 1 base, and 21 bases lay in between. CDR3 size: 15 residues. CDR3 residues: CAGNGVGVFSYEQYF. DNA of the CDR3: TGTGCCGGCAACGGGGTGGGGGTCTTTTCCTACGAGCAGTACTTC.

About this clonotype: One base away lies a much larger clone, so this may be a sequencing read error. The chain couples TRBV6-5 to TRBJ1-5; the D gene is possibly TRBD1 (5 bases). The V and J ends lost 6 bases and 5 bases respectively, with 14 bases between them. This CDR3 comprises 14 residues. Germline CDR1 MNHEY, CDR2 SVGAGI. The CDR3 DNA reads as TGTGCCAGCAGCGTGGGGGGAGGGGATCAGCCCCAGCATTTT. This translates into CASSVGGGDQPQHF.

This clonotype occurred once. Being one base from a much bigger clone, this may be a read error. This rearrangement joins TRBV11-2 to TRBJ1-2; D is unresolved. Germline CDR1 and CDR2: SGHAT and FQNNGV. The CDR3 runs 14 residues. CDR3 amino acids: CVSSLGGRYYGYTF. Here the CDR3 DNA reads TGTGTCAGCAGCTTAGGCGGCAGATACTATGGCTACACCTTC. The complete variable domain, with remaining parts taken from reference TRBV11-2 and TRBJ1-2, reads EAGVAQSPRYKIIEKRQSVAFWCNPISGHATLYWYQQILGQGPKLLIQFQNNGVVDDSQLPKDRFSAERLKGVDSTLKIQPAKLEDSAVYLCVSSLGGRYYGYTFGSGTRLTVV.

This clonotype was observed at least ten times. V is TRBV11-2 and J is TRBJ1-2; 7 bases are a match to TRBD1. J gave up 6 bases and V 5 bases, and 6 bases lay outside the gene matches. The germline gives CDR1 SGHAT, CDR2 FQNNGV. The CDR3 loop spans 13 amino acids. CDR3 residues: CASSPRQGHGYTF. The CDR3 region has the DNA TGTGCCAGCAGCCCTAGACAGGGACATGGCTACACCTTC.

As regards this clonotype: A read error may be the cause here, since a much bigger clone is one base away. The V and J genes are TRBV20-1 and TRBJ2-5; D might be TRBD2 (6 bases). The CDR3 extends over 15 amino acids. Germline loops: CDR1 DFQATT, CDR2 SNEGSKA (reference sequence). The V gene lost 0 bases and the J gene lost 5 bases, with 16 bases spanning the gap. The CDR3: CSARDERILAETQYF. CDR3 coding DNA: TGCAGTGCTAGAGATGAGCGCATCCTAGCGGAGACCCAGTACTTC.

This clonotype was seen only a few times. The chain employs TRBV27 and TRBJ2-3; either TRBD1 or TRBD2 may supply D (5 bases each). The V and J ends lost 5 bases and 4 bases respectively, with 22 bases between them. The CDR3 totals 17 residues. Germline V gene data show CDR1 as MNHEY and CDR2 as SMNVEV (reference sequence). CDR3 sequence (DNA): TGTGCCAGCAGTCCCGCCCGGGGTGGGCTCAGGGCAGATACGCAGTATTTT. It codes for CASSPARGGLRADTQYF.

This clonotype was picked up a small number of times. This sequence joins TRBV29-1 and TRBJ2-1; 10 nucleotides align to TRBD2. Trimming took 1 base from V and 4 from J; bases not matched to a gene: 1. Germline lookup yields CDR1 SQVTM and CDR2 ANQGSEA. There are 14 residues in the CDR3. The CDR3 DNA sequence: TGCAGCGTTGAAGTAGCGGGGGGTTACAATGAGCAGTTCTTC. It translates to CSVEVAGGYNEQFF.

The sample holds many counts of this clonotype. A read error may account for a junction end that differs from germline. This rearrangement joins TRBV19 to TRBJ1-2; weak D call: TRBD1 (6 bases). Germline V CDR1 and CDR2: LNHDA, SQIVND (reference sequence). CDR3 length: 13 amino acids. The CDR3 DNA is TGTGCCAGTGGGGGCGTTAATTCCGGGTCATGCTCCTTC. Translation: CASGGVNSGSCSF.

Worth noting for this clonotype: An end of the junction differs from the germline gene, which may be a read error. The V gene is TRBV4-3, the J gene TRBJ2-1; 7 bases are shared with TRBD2. Germline loops: CDR1 LGHNA, CDR2 YSLEER. This CDR3 has 18 residues. The DNA of the CDR3 is TGCGCCAGCACCCAAACCTGGGTAGCGGGTTCGGGCTACAATGAGCAGTTCTTC. Translated: CASTQTWVAGSGYNEQFF.

Ten or more counts support this clonotype. The J gene is TRBJ2-7, the V gene TRBV6-2 or TRBV6-3; 7 bases are a match to TRBD1. The CDR3 contains 12 residues. V lost 6 bases to trimming and J lost 6 bases; unmatched junction nucleotides: 5. Germline CDR1 reads MNHEY; CDR2 reads SVGEGT. The CDR3 DNA sequence: TGTGCCAGCAGCTCCGACAGGGCCGAGCAGTACTTC. Translating it yields CASSSDRAEQYF.

The chain joins TRBV3-1 to TRBJ1-6; the D is unclear. The germline CDR1 and CDR2 sequences are LGHDT and YNNKEL (reference sequence). Trimming removed 2 bases at V and 8 bases at J, with 7 bases between. The CDR3 is made up of 13 amino acids. The CDR3 loop is CASSQSGDSPLHF. For the CDR3, the DNA is TGTGCCAGCAGCCAATCGGGCGATTCACCCCTCCACTTT.

This clonotype was counted at least ten times. The chain couples TRBV7-2 to TRBJ2-1; the D gene is possibly TRBD1 (5 bases). V shed 5 bases and J shed 4 bases, with 9 bases lying between them. Germline assignment: CDR1 SGHTA and CDR2 FQGNSA. The length of the CDR3 is 13 residues. In DNA form, the CDR3 reads TGTGCCAGCAGCGTTGACAGTTACAATGAGCAGTTCTTC. Protein sequence: CASSVDSYNEQFF.

Remarks on this clonotype: The junction shows a germline mismatch at one end, possibly a read error. The chain employs TRBV19 and TRBJ2-7; D unresolved. Germline-derived CDR1 and CDR2 are LNHDA and SQIVND (reference sequence). CDR3 length: 13 residues. The DNA for the CDR3 is TGTGCCAATAGTATGCAGGTAGTACGCGAGCAGTACTTC. It specifies CANSMQVVREQYF.

The chain uses TRBV5-1 and TRBJ2-5; TRBD1 agrees at 7 bases. Trimming at V came to 4 bases and at J to 7 bases, leaving 13 bases not matched to a gene. The CDR3 contains 15 residues. Germline lookup yields CDR1 SGHRS and CDR2 YFSETQ. CDR3 coding DNA: TGCGCCAGCAGCGAGACAGGGATGTACCACGGGACCCAGTACTTC. Translated: CASSETGMYHGTQYF.

This clonotype was seen many times. CDR3 nucleotide sequence: TGTGCCACCAGCAGAGACAACCGGTGCTCTGGAAACACCATATATTTT. Translation gives CATSRDNRCSGNTIYF. V usage is TRBV15 and J usage is TRBJ1-3; the D is unclear. CDR1 and CDR2 from the germline V gene are LNHNV and YYDKDF (reference sequence). CDR3 length: 16 amino acids. The V end lost 0 bases, the J end lost 0 bases, and 9 bases lay between the germline ends.

Concerning this clonotype itself: Relative to the germline gene, one junction end is altered; a read error may explain this. The rearrangement uses TRBV9 and TRBJ2-2, with TRBD2 matching over 16 bases. This CDR3 region has 16 residues. CDR1 SGDLS and CDR2 YYNGEE come from the germline V gene. DNA of the CDR3: TGTGCCAGCAGCGTGGGACTAGCGGGGGGGACCGAGGAGCTGTTTTTT. Translating gives CASSVGLAGGTEELFF.

Ten or more counts support this clonotype. This sequence joins TRBV5-8 and TRBJ2-7, with 7 bases fitting TRBD1. This CDR3 spans 15 amino acids. J was trimmed by 3 bases and V by 4 bases; bases with no gene match: 10. Per the germline V gene, CDR1 is SGHTS and CDR2 is YDEGEE. As DNA, the CDR3 is TGTGCCAGCAGCACCAATACAGGGGTGCGCTACGAGCAGTACTTC. Translating gives CASSTNTGVRYEQYF.

The sample holds many counts of this clonotype. The V gene is TRBV5-6, the J gene TRBJ2-7; D is perhaps TRBD2 (6 bases). V lost 5 bases and J lost 7, with 19 bases in between. Germline V gene lookup returns CDR1 SGHDT and CDR2 YYEEEE. This CDR3 comprises 14 residues. The CDR3 here is CASRLWGGSYEQYF. In nucleotides, the CDR3 is TGTGCCAGCAGACTCTGGGGAGGATCGTATGAGCAGTACTTC.

The V gene is TRBV2, the J gene TRBJ2-3; 9 bases agree with TRBD1. In germline, CDR1 is SNHLY, CDR2 FYNNEI. This CDR3 contains 14 residues. The J segment lost 11 bases and the V segment lost 5 bases, leaving 11 bases of the junction unmatched. The DNA of the CDR3 is TGTGCCAGCAGTACAGGGGGCGCTCGCAATGAGCAGTATTTT. This gives the protein CASSTGGARNEQYF.